The 23 T cell receptor beta chains reported below all come from one sample, sequenced in a study of OX40 agonist ivuxolimab in advanced cancers. The data were produced by immunoSEQ multiplex PCR, yet TCRdb's version contains in-frame clones alone and is incomplete. The sample shows about 14,000 clones, roughly 71% of them seen only once. Sequencing was performed on CD4+ or CD8+ T cells sorted from blood, taken in a trial of the OX40 agonist ivuxolimab. Receptors originate from an adult with an advanced solid tumor such as melanoma, head and neck, liver or kidney cancer.

The chain carries TRBV29-1 and TRBJ2-2, with D hard to call. The germline gives CDR1 SQVTM, CDR2 ANQGSEA. The V end lost 6 bases, the J end lost 0 bases, and 5 bases lay between the germline ends. The CDR3 has 12 amino acids. Here the CDR3 reads CSVAANTGELFF. DNA of the CDR3: TGCAGCGTCGCCGCGAACACCGGGGAGCTGTTTTTT.

This sequence joins TRBV5-1 and TRBJ2-1; D gene uncertain. Trimming stripped 0 bases from V and 6 bases from J, with 4 bases between. This CDR3 comprises 12 residues. Germline assignment: CDR1 SGHRS and CDR2 YFSETQ. In DNA form, the CDR3 reads TGCGCCAGCAGCTTGGCAAGCAATGAGCAGTTCTTC. The encoded protein is CASSLASNEQFF.

The table lists this clone with a few counts. The V gene is TRBV5-1, the J gene TRBJ2-3; D call uncertain. The CDR3 is 13 residues long. CDR1 SGHRS and CDR2 YFSETQ come from the germline V gene. V was trimmed by 1 base and J by 4 bases, leaving 7 bases between them. This CDR3 reads CASSLFYSDTQYF. In DNA form, the CDR3 reads TGCGCCAGCAGCTTGTTCTACTCAGATACGCAGTATTTT.

The chain uses TRBV6-5 and TRBJ1-5; TRBD1 aligns across 7 bases. CDR3 size: 14 residues. Germline CDR1 is MNHEY and CDR2 is SVGAGI. Unmatched junction bases numbered 6, after V lost 6 bases and J lost 4 bases. DNA of the CDR3: TGTGCCAGCAGCAAAAAGGGGGCGAATCAGCCCCAGCATTTT. Protein sequence: CASSKKGANQPQHF.

This clone appeared a few times. V is TRBV5-8 and J is TRBJ2-1, with D hard to call. Per the germline V gene, CDR1 is SGHTS and CDR2 is YDEGEE. Trimming pared 6 bases from V and 8 bases from J, leaving 12 bases between. This CDR3 has 12 residues. In DNA, the CDR3 is TGTGCCAGCAAATCCATCTTCCATGAGCAGTTCTTC. It yields the protein CASKSIFHEQFF.

V is TRBV5-6 and J is TRBJ2-7; no firm D call. There are 11 residues in the CDR3. Germline V gives CDR1 SGHDT, CDR2 YYEEEE. V was cut by 3 bases and J by 4 bases, with 5 bases left in between. CDR3 region: CASSSAYEQYF. In DNA form, the CDR3 reads TGTGCCAGCAGCTCTGCTTACGAGCAGTACTTC.

This sequence joins TRBV7-3 and TRBJ2-5; 7 bases fit TRBD2. The CDR3 length is 16 residues. V trimming: 4 bases; J trimming: 0 bases; junction bases outside the gene matches: 8. Germline V gene lookup returns CDR1 SGHTA and CDR2 FQGTGA. As DNA, the CDR3 is TGTGCCAGCAGCTCACCGGGCGGGAGTGACCAAGAGACCCAGTACTTC. Its protein is CASSSPGGSDQETQYF.

This clone was detected once. V is TRBV11-2 and J is TRBJ2-7; D remains unclear. The CDR3 is 14 amino acids. Trimming cost V 0 bases and J 2 bases, with 8 bases left between them. The germline gives CDR1 SGHAT, CDR2 FQNNGV. The CDR3 is CASSLEDGAYEQYF. As DNA, the CDR3 is TGTGCCAGCAGCTTAGAGGACGGCGCCTACGAGCAGTACTTC.

The chain links TRBV6-5 to TRBJ1-4; 7 nucleotides line up with TRBD1. Germline CDR1 and CDR2: MNHEY and SVGAGI. J lost 7 bases, V lost 4 bases, and 6 bases had no gene match. This CDR3 has 14 residues. The CDR3 nucleotides read TGTGCCAGCAGTTTTACCGGGACAGTTGAAAAACTGTTTTTT. It is translated as CASSFTGTVEKLFF.

This rearrangement joins TRBV4-3 to TRBJ2-7; TRBD1 matches 7 bases. Germline values: CDR1 LGHNA, CDR2 YSLEER. The CDR3 is 14 residues long. V was clipped by 1 base and J by 3 bases; unmatched bases: 3. The DNA of the CDR3 is TGCGCCAGCAGCCAAGCGGGACAGCTCTACGAGCAGTACTTC. It specifies CASSQAGQLYEQYF.

This sequence joins TRBV11-2 and TRBJ2-7; TRBD2 is a possible D gene (7 bases). The V end was cut by 3 bases, the J end by 3 bases, with 21 bases between. The CDR3 spans 17 residues. Germline CDR1 is SGHAT and CDR2 is FQNNGV. For the CDR3, the DNA is TGTGCCAGCAGCTTGGGTCTGGCGGGGGCCTCCCACTACGAGCAGTACTTC. Translation: CASSLGLAGASHYEQYF.

J is TRBJ1-5 and V is TRBV28, with D hard to call. The CDR3 length is 14 residues. Germline V gene data show CDR1 as MDHEN and CDR2 as SYDVKM. V was shortened by 2 bases and J by 0 bases, with 5 bases between the two germline ends. The CDR3 sequence: CASSLRYSNQPQHF. The CDR3 bases are TGTGCCAGCAGTTTACGGTATAGCAATCAGCCCCAGCATTTT.

The chain joins TRBV7-9 to TRBJ2-3; D possibly uses TRBD1 or TRBD2 (6 bases each). Germline V gene sequence: CDR1 SEHNR, CDR2 FQNEAQ (reference sequence). With 5 bases removed from V and 2 bases from J, the gap between germline ends came to 14 bases. This CDR3 is 15 amino acids long. The CDR3 sequence is CASSPRDTHTDTQYF. The CDR3 bases are TGTGCCAGCAGCCCGCGGGACACGCACACAGATACGCAGTATTTT.

The chain is built from TRBV23-1 and TRBJ2-5; 9 nucleotides match TRBD2. TRBV23-1 is assigned to the ORF class and has an uncertain function. J gave up 13 bases and V 6 bases, and 21 bases lay outside the gene matches. The CDR3 sequence is 16 residues long. The CDR3 spells CASSQDFPLAGGLPYF. The CDR3 nucleotides are TGCGCCAGCAGCCAAGATTTCCCCCTGGCGGGGGGGCTCCCGTACTTC.

The rearrangement joins TRBV6-5 to TRBJ1-1; D is undetermined. V was shortened by 0 bases and J by 0 bases, with 8 bases between the two germline ends. The germline gives CDR1 MNHEY, CDR2 SVGAGI. The length of the CDR3 is 15 residues. The CDR3 coding sequence is TGTGCCAGCAGTTACTCGTTGCGGATGAACACTGAAGCTTTCTTT. This translates into CASSYSLRMNTEAFF.

The genes are TRBV5-4 and TRBJ1-2; 7 nucleotides line up with TRBD1. Germline V gene sequence: CDR1 SGHNT, CDR2 YYREEE (reference sequence). Unmatched junction bases numbered 9, after V lost 4 bases and J lost 0 bases. The CDR3 is made up of 16 amino acids. This chain's CDR3 is CASSPLTGQANYGYTF. The CDR3 bases are TGTGCCAGCAGCCCCCTGACAGGGCAAGCTAACTATGGCTACACCTTC.

V usage is TRBV10-1 and J usage is TRBJ2-5, with TRBD1 matching over 7 bases. The J call may be in error: the DNA end matches TRBJ2-7 better. CDR3 length: 14 residues. CDR1 WNHNN and CDR2 SYGVQD come from the germline V gene (reference sequence). The CDR3 bases are TGCGCCAGCAGCTTACAGGGGCCGGACTACGAGCAGTACTTC. Its protein is CASSLQGPDYEQYF.

This clone occurred a few times. The chain uses TRBV19 and TRBJ1-5; no firm D call. Germline V CDR1 and CDR2: LNHDA, SQIVND (reference sequence). The CDR3 covers 12 residues. V gave up 5 bases and J gave up 2 bases, with 4 bases separating them. Here the CDR3 reads CASSVGNQPQHF. As DNA, the CDR3 is TGTGCCAGTAGTGTGGGCAATCAGCCCCAGCATTTT. The full variable domain, its missing parts supplied by reference TRBV19 and TRBJ1-5, is DGGITQSPKYLFRKEGQNVTLSCEQNLNHDAMYWYRQDPGQGLRLIYYSQIVNDFQKGDIAEGYSVSREKKESFPLTVTSAQKNPTAFYLCASSVGNQPQHFGDGTRLSIL.

The V gene is TRBV6-1, the J gene TRBJ2-7; 7 positions agree with TRBD2. This CDR3 region has 15 residues. Trimming cost V 0 bases and J 4 bases; bases outside gene matches: 6. The germline CDR1 and CDR2 sequences are MNHNS and SASEGT. The CDR3 DNA sequence: TGTGCCAGCAGTGAAGCGCATAGGGGAGGGTACGAGCAGTACTTC. It is translated as CASSEAHRGGYEQYF.

This chain joins TRBV5-6 and TRBJ2-5; D gene uncertain. The CDR3 is 15 amino acids. The germline V gene encodes CDR1 SGHDT and CDR2 YYEEEE. The V end was cut by 0 bases, the J end by 5 bases, with 14 bases between. The CDR3 bases are TGTGCCAGCAGCTTGGAGCTAGACCTGGCTGAGACCCAGTACTTC. Its protein is CASSLELDLAETQYF.

The rearrangement joins TRBV4-1 to TRBJ2-1, with D uncertain. Germline-derived CDR1 and CDR2 are MGHRA and YSYEKL. V was shortened by 0 bases and J by 8 bases, with 14 bases between the two germline ends. The CDR3 contains 15 residues. The CDR3 is CASSQESPDRDEQFF. CDR3 sequence (DNA): TGCGCCAGCAGCCAAGAAAGTCCGGATAGGGATGAGCAGTTCTTC.

V gene TRBV13 combines with J gene TRBJ1-1, with a possible D match to TRBD1 (5 bases). Trimming took 5 bases from V and 5 from J, leaving 15 bases between them. CDR3 length equals 14 residues. Germline assignment: CDR1 PRHDT and CDR2 FYEKMQ (reference sequence). The CDR3: CASSREGAGTEAFF. CDR3 in DNA: TGTGCCAGCAGCCGTGAAGGGGCCGGGACTGAAGCTTTCTTT.

The CDR3 loop reads CASSQISGKNTGELFF. For the CDR3, the DNA is TGTGCCAGCAGCCAAATTAGCGGGAAGAACACCGGGGAGCTGTTTTTT. The rearrangement links TRBV7-2 to TRBJ2-2; TRBD2 aligns across 8 bases. Germline lookup yields CDR1 SGHTA and CDR2 FQGNSA. With 5 bases clipped from V and 1 base from J, the junction kept 6 bases outside the gene matches. CDR3 length: 16 amino acids.